These 10 T cell receptor beta chains were all obtained from the same sample, sequenced in a study of blood T cells in healthy people across ages. A J-beta primer mix and a sample-barcoded 5' primer were used in a second PCR of roughly 6 to 12 cycles. TCRdb re-called the 5' RACE reads with MiXCR, one entry per CDR3 protein. This sample has around 1,000,000 distinct CDR3 sequences, with less than 25% found just once. The sample was also linked to a second study, of T cells of mothers and their children.

The sequencing sample was made of blood. These receptors were taken from a girl aged 2-15 years in good health.

The chain carries TRBV27 and TRBJ2-5; either TRBD1 or TRBD2 may supply D (6 bases each). The CDR3 sequence is 14 residues long. The germline gives CDR1 MNHEY, CDR2 SMNVEV (reference sequence). Deletions cut 8 bases from V and 5 bases from J, with 18 bases between. Written as DNA, the CDR3 is TGTGCCAGCTCTAGGGGGGATGTTCGGGAGACCCAGTACTTC. Translating it yields CASSRGDVRETQYF.

A few counts support this clonotype. The gene calls are TRBV27 and TRBJ2-1; 8 bases agree with TRBD2. The trim removed 4 bases at V and 8 bases at J, leaving 7 bases unmatched. Germline CDR1 is MNHEY and CDR2 is SMNVEV (reference sequence). The CDR3 consists of 14 residues. The CDR3, as DNA: TGTGCCAGCAGTTCCCCAATAGCGGGATATGAGCAGTTCTTC. Its protein is CASSSPIAGYEQFF.

The chain links TRBV7-3 to TRBJ1-5; D uncertain. The CDR3 loop spans 14 amino acids. The ends were cut back, 5 bases at V and 3 bases at J, with 11 bases in the middle. The germline V gene has CDR1 SGHTA and CDR2 FQGTGA. The CDR3 DNA reads as TGTGCCAGCAGCCTATACCCTACCAATCAGCCCCAGCATTTT. It yields the protein CASSLYPTNQPQHF. The whole variable domain, remainder taken from reference TRBV7-3 and TRBJ1-5, is GAGVSQTPSNKVTEKGKYVELRCDPISGHTALYWYRQSLGQGPEFLIYFQGTGAADDSGLPNDRFFAVRPEGSVSTLKIQRTERGDSAVYLCASSLYPTNQPQHFGDGTRLSIL.

This clonotype was seen only a few times. The V gene is TRBV5-6, the J gene TRBJ2-3, with D uncertain. The CDR3 consists of 13 residues. The V gene's germline CDR1 is SGHDT and CDR2 YYEEEE. V was pared by 2 bases and J by 6 bases, with 10 bases between. CDR3 loop: CASSFLFRDTQYF. In DNA form, the CDR3 reads TGTGCCAGCAGCTTCCTCTTCCGGGATACGCAGTATTTT.

This clonotype was found a few times. The CDR3 ends on some other residue instead of the conserved phenylalanine or tryptophan, so this is likely a read error. The chain has TRBV7-3 and TRBJ2-7; 7 bases align to TRBD1. The CDR3 spans 15 residues. The germline V gene has CDR1 SGHTA and CDR2 FQGTGA. V dropped 5 bases and J dropped 5; count of bases not matched to a gene: 12. The CDR3 DNA sequence: TGTGCCAGCAGCCCATCGGGACAGTCCTTTAACGAGCAGTACATC. Translating gives CASSPSGQSFNEQYI.

This clonotype was observed a few times. The chain is built from TRBV9 and TRBJ1-3; D unresolved. The CDR3 is made up of 13 amino acids. The V and J ends lost 2 bases and 3 bases respectively, with 6 bases between them. Germline CDR1 SGDLS, CDR2 YYNGEE. This chain's CDR3 is CASSVGFGNTIYF. Written as DNA, the CDR3 is TGTGCCAGCAGCGTGGGGTTTGGAAACACCATATATTTT.

The rearrangement links TRBV7-9 to TRBJ2-4; D unresolved. The germline gives CDR1 SEHNR, CDR2 FQNEAQ (reference sequence). The V gene lost 3 bases and the J gene lost 7 bases, with 10 bases spanning the gap. The CDR3 contains 13 residues. The CDR3 is CASSFSDWNIQYF. The CDR3 DNA follows: TGTGCCAGCAGCTTCTCAGATTGGAACATTCAGTACTTC.

The CDR3 nucleotides are TGTGCCAGCAGCCCCCCAGAGGACACTGAAGCTTTCTTT. This encodes CASSPPEDTEAFF. The chain has TRBV5-6 and TRBJ1-1; no firm D call. Between the trimmed V and J ends, which lost 4 bases and 3 bases, there was a span of 10 bases. Germline V gives CDR1 SGHDT, CDR2 YYEEEE. This CDR3 contains 13 residues.

This chain joins TRBV28 and TRBJ2-4; TRBD2 matches at 7 bases. V lost 1 base to trimming and J lost 8 bases; unmatched junction nucleotides: 17. The CDR3 consists of 18 residues. The V gene's germline CDR1 is MDHEN and CDR2 SYDVKM. CDR3 protein: CASSLFGGRALSVDIQYF. The CDR3 nucleotides are TGTGCCAGCAGTTTATTCGGTGGGAGGGCCCTCTCCGTAGACATTCAGTACTTC.

This clonotype has only a few counts. This chain connects TRBV2 to TRBJ1-2; maybe TRBD1 (5 bases). This CDR3 has 14 amino acids. The germline gives CDR1 SNHLY, CDR2 FYNNEI. V was pared by 3 bases and J by 8 bases, with 16 bases between. CDR3 DNA sequence: TGTGCCAGCAGTGAGCTGACAGTGTCCGCCGGCTACACCTTC. It encodes CASSELTVSAGYTF.